The T cell receptor (beta chain) under discussion was sequenced for a study of spatial heterogeneity in lung cancer (dated by TCRdb to the late 2010s). Concerning the study at large: The donors were 65 to 85 patients from the lung TRACERx cohort who had early-stage, untreated non-small cell lung cancer. In the raw uncorrected reads, each unique combination of TCR and UMI appeared more than ten times on average. In non-small cell lung cancer, the study made a quantitative comparison of TCR alpha and beta repertoires among multiple tumor regions, matched nontumor lung and blood. Beta-chain transcripts were consistently detected in greater numbers than alpha-chain transcripts, which likely reflects a higher abundance of beta-chain transcripts. Nonsynonymous mutation counts, determined by whole-exome sequencing of tumor tissue, were related to TCR repertoire features. At surgery, both alpha and beta chains were TCR-sequenced in roughly 200 tumor regions, 64 matched nontumor lung samples and just over 55 PBMC samples. Follow-up PBMC samples were sequenced whenever available, with a median time to follow-up of around two years after resection. Study-wide findings and limitations: Only approximately 15 patients were included in the comparisons of baseline and follow-up blood repertoires. Ubiquitous expanded tumor TCRs were detected in blood more often at tumor resection than at routine follow-up. Additional single-cell paired TCR alpha and beta sequencing was considered necessary to confirm, at a functional level, the hypothesis that regional TCRs recognize regional mutations.

This clonotype showed up many times. Its antigen is still unknown. One base away there is no much larger clone; base qualities are not given. Preparation of the library involved 5' RACE. TCRdb shows the sequencer as NextSeq 500. The TCR library protocol attached a unique molecular identifier to each TCR cDNA molecule to allow correction of PCR and sequencing errors. From the authors' description of their analysis: TCR identification, UMI-based error correction and CDR3 extraction were all carried out with Decombinator tools. TCRs above a frequency of 2 per 1,000, corresponding to the top 1% of the tumor frequency distribution, were defined as expanded. Each repertoire was subsampled 100 times to 5,000 TCRs, after which Renyi diversity was computed with the R vegan package. CDR3 similarity networks were built from amino acid triplet string-kernel similarity, connecting CDR3s with pairwise similarity above 0.82. In-frame beta chains were kept once TCRdb had trimmed the public reads at Q25 with fastp and called clones with MiXCR. Entries are consolidated by CDR3 protein sequence, retaining the most common genes and DNA. These V and J calls originate from TCRdb's pipeline instead of the authors' own analysis. Counted in this sample were tens of thousands of distinct CDR3 sequences; less than 11% of them appeared once. The top ten hold around 27% of the sample.

Relative to germline, V is 11 bases shorter and J is 5 bases shorter, with 18 bases between their ends. The CDR3 holds 14 amino acids from the cysteine to the phenylalanine. Only CDR3 DNA remains: 42 bases, in frame from the first base. As encoded in the germline V gene, CDR1 is MGHRA while CDR2 is YSYEKL. Interpreted using the paper, the time point label stands for: blood at routine non-recurrence follow-up after resection. TCR sequencing used whole RNA extracted from tumor and nontumor lung tissue, or from cryopreserved PBMC samples, without cell sorting. Only patients for whom sufficient RNA was available from at least two tumor regions were selected for TCR sequencing.

The clonotype was recovered from a female donor with early-stage non-small cell lung cancer. The sequenced sample was PBMCs, obtained at follow-up. The sequence joins TRBV4-1 to TRBJ2-2; the D call is tentative, TRBD1 or TRBD2, as each matches 5 bases. The encoded CDR3 is CAGSGTPSTGELFF. In nucleotide form, the sequence is TGCGCCGGCTCCGGGACCCCGAGTACCGGGGAGCTGTTTTTT.